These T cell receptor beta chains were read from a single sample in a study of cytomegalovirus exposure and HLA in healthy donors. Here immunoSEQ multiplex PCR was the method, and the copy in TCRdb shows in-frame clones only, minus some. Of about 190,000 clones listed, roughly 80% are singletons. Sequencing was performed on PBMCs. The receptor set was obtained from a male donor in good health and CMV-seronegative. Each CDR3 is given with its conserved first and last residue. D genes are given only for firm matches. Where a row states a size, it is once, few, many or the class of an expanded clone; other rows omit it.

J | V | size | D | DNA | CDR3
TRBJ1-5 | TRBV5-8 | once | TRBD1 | TGTGCCAGCAGCGCCGGGACAGGGAGCAATCAGCCCCAGCATTTT | CASSAGTGSNQPQHF
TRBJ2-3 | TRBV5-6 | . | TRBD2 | TGTGCCAGCAGTCTAGGAGGGACTAGCGGGAGGGGCTACACAGATACGCAGTATTTT | CASSLGGTSGRGYTDTQYF
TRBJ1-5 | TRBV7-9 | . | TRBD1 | TGTGCCAGCAGCCAACAGGGGTTTAATCAGCCCCAGCATTTT | CASSQQGFNQPQHF
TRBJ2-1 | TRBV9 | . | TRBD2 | TGTGCCAGCAGCGTAGCTGGTGCAGCGGGAGCCTCCTACAATGAGCAGTTCTTC | CASSVAGAAGASYNEQFF
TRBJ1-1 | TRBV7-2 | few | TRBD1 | TGTGCCAGCAGCTACCGGGACAGGGGATACACTGAAGCTTTCTTT | CASSYRDRGYTEAFF
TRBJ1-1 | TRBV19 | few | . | TGTGCCAGTGGGGGGGACGGAGTGAACACTGAAGCTTTCTTT | CASGGDGVNTEAFF
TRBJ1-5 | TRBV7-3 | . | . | TGTGCCAGCAGCTTCACAGGTAGCAATCAGCCCCAGCATTTT | CASSFTGSNQPQHF
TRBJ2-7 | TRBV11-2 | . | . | TGTGCCAGCAGCTTAGGGGCGTGGGAGCAGTACTTC | CASSLGAWEQYF
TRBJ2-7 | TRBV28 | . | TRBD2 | TGTGCCAGCAGTTTATGGCTAGCGGGAGTCGAGCAGTACTTC | CASSLWLAGVEQYF
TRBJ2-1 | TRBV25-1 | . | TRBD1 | TGTGCCAGCAGTGGGACAGGGAGCATTGGATCCTACAATGAGCAGTTCTTC | CASSGTGSIGSYNEQFF